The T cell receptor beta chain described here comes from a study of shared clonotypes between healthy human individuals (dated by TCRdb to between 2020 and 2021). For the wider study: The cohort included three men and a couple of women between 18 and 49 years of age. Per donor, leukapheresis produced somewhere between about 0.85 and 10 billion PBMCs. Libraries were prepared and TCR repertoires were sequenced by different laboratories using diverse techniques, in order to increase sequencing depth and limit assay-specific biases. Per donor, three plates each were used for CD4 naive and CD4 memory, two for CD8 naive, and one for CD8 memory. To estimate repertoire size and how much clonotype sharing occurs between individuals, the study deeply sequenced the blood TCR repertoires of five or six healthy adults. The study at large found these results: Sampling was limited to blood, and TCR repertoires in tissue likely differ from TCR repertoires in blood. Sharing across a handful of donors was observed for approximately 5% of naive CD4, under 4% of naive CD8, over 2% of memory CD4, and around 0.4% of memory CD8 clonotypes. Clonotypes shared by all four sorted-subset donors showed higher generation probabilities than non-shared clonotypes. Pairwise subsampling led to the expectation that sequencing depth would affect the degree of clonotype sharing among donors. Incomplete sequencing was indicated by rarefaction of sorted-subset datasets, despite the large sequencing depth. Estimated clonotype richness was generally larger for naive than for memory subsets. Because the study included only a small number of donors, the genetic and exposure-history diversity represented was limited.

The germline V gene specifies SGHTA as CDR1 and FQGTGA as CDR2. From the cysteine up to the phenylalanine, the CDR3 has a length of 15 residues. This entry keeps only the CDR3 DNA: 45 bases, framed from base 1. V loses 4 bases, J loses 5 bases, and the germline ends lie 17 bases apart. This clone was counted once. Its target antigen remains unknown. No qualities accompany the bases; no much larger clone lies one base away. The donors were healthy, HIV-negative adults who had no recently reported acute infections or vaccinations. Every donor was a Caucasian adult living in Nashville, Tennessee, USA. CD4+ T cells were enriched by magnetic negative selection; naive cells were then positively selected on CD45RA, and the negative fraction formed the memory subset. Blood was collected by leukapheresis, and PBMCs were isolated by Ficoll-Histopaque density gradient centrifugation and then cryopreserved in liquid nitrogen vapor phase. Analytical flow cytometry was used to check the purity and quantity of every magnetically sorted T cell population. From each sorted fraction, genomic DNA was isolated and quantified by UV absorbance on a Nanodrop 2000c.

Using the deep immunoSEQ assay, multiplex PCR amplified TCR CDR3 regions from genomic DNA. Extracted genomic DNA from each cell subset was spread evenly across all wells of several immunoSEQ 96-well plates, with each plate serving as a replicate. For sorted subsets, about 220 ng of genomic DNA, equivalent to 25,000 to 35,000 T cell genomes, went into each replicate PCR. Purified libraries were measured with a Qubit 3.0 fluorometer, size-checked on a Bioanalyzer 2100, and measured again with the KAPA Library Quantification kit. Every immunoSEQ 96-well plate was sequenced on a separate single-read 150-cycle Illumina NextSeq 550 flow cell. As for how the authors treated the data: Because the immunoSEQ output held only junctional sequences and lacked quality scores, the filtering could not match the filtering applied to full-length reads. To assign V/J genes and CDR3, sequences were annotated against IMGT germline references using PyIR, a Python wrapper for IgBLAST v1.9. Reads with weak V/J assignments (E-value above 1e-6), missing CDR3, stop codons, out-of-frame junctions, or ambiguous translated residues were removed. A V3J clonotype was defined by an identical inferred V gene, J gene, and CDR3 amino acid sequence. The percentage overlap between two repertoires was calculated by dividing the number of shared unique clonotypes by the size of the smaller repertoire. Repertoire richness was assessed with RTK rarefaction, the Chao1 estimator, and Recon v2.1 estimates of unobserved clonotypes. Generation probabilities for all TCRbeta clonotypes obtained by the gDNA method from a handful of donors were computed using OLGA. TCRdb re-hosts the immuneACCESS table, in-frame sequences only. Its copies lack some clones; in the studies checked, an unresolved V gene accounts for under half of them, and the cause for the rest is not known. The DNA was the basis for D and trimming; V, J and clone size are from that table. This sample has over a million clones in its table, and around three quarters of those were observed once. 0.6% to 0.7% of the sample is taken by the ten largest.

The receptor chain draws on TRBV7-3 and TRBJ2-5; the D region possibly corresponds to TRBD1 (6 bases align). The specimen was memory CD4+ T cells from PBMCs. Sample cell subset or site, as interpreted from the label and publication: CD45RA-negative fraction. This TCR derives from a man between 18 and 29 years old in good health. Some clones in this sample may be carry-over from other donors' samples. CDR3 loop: CASSSGVVREETQYF. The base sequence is TGTGCCAGCAGCTCAGGGGTCGTGAGGGAGGAGACCCAGTACTTC.